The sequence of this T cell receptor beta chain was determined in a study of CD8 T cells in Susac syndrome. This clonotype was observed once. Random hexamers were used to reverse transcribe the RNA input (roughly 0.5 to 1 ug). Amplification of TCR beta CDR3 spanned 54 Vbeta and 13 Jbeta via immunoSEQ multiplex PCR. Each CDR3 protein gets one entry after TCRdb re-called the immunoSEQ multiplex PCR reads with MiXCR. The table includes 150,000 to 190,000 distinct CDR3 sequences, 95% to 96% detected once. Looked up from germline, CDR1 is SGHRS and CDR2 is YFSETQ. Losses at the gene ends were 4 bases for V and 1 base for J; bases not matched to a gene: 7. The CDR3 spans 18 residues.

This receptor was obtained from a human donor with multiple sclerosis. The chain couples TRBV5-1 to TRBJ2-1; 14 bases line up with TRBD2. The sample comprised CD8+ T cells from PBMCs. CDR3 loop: CASSLGTSGGASYNEQFF. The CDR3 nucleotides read TGCGCCAGCAGCCTGGGGACTAGCGGGGGTGCATCCTACAATGAGCAGTTCTTC.